Each of the 9 T cell receptor beta chains below was sequenced from the same sample in a study of breast tumors, draining lymph nodes, adjacent tissues. Axillary draining lymph nodes of breast cancer patients supplied the node samples. TCRdb processed the multiplex PCR reads anew with MiXCR; each CDR3 protein has one entry. The sample shows over 200,000 distinct CDR3 sequences, roughly 30% of them seen only once. Sequenced material: axillary lymph node tissue. The receptors shown here come from a female donor with breast cancer. Some clones in this sample may be carry-over from other donors' samples.

This clonotype was seen at least ten times. The genes are TRBV5-6 and TRBJ2-4, with D maybe TRBD1 (5 bases). The CDR3 sequence is 14 residues long. Trimming took 1 base from V and 1 from J, leaving 6 bases between them. From germline, CDR1 is SGHDT and CDR2 YYEEEE. Written as DNA, the CDR3 is TGTGCCAGCAGCTTGAGACAGGCCAAAAACATTCAGTACTTC. It translates to CASSLRQAKNIQYF.

The sample holds many counts of this clonotype. The chain has TRBV6-6 and TRBJ2-7, with D perhaps TRBD2 (6 bases). Germline CDR1 is MNHNY and CDR2 is SVGAGI (reference sequence). With 2 bases removed from V and 0 bases from J, the gap between germline ends came to 8 bases. The CDR3 is 14 residues long. The CDR3 nucleotides read TGTGCCAGCAGTTACAACGGGGGCTCCTACGAGCAGTACTTC. Amino acids: CASSYNGGSYEQYF.

Ten or more counts support this clonotype. The CDR3 spells CASSPLKTSGSLYEQYF. The CDR3 DNA follows: TGTGCCAGCTCACCACTAAAGACTAGCGGGAGTCTCTACGAGCAGTACTTC. The chain is built from TRBV18 and TRBJ2-7; 12 nucleotides align to TRBD2. The germline CDR1 and CDR2 sequences are KGHSH and LQKENI. The CDR3 has 17 residues. J gave up 3 bases and V 1 base, and 7 bases lay outside the gene matches.

This chain uses TRBV19 with TRBJ1-5; D is unclear. The CDR3 has 13 amino acids. The V gene's germline CDR1 is LNHDA and CDR2 SQIVND (reference sequence). The V and J ends lost 8 bases and 7 bases respectively, with 15 bases between them. For the CDR3, the DNA is TGTGCCAGTGAGCGGGTCTACGAGCAGCCCCAGCATTTT. Its protein product is CASERVYEQPQHF.

This clonotype was detected ten times or more. The rearrangement links TRBV12-5 to TRBJ2-3; TRBD2 matches at 7 bases. This CDR3 contains 13 residues. Germline V gene sequence: CDR1 LGHNT, CDR2 FRNRAP. V gave up 5 bases and J gave up 5 bases; unmatched junction bases: 4. CDR3 sequence reads: CASGAGAIDTQYF. The CDR3 nucleotides read TGTGCTAGTGGTGCGGGAGCAATAGATACGCAGTATTTT.

The chain combines TRBV20-1 with TRBJ1-1; 12 bases fit TRBD1. The CDR3 is 15 amino acids. The V gene end was trimmed by 1 base and the J gene end by 7 bases; junction bases not matched to a gene: 7. Germline CDR1 reads DFQATT; CDR2 reads SNEGSKA (reference sequence). CDR3 nucleotides: TGCAGTGCTAGAGGGGACAGGGGGCTCGGGAGTGAAGCTTTCTTT. This codes for CSARGDRGLGSEAFF.

This clonotype was recorded at least ten times. J is TRBJ1-5 and V is TRBV20-1; D uncertain. Germline V gene data show CDR1 as DFQATT and CDR2 as SNEGSKA (reference sequence). The CDR3 covers 15 residues. V dropped 3 bases and J dropped 4 bases, with 16 bases sitting between them. The CDR3 sequence: CSASRGLLGNQPQHF. CDR3 in DNA: TGCAGTGCTAGCCGCGGACTCCTTGGAAATCAGCCCCAGCATTTT.

The J gene is TRBJ2-6, the V gene TRBV11-2, with D perhaps matching TRBD2 (5 bases). The length of the CDR3 is 17 residues. Germline V gene lookup returns CDR1 SGHAT and CDR2 FQNNGV. V lost 5 bases, J lost 1 base, and 15 bases lay in between. In DNA, the CDR3 is TGTGCCAGCAGCCCGGGCATAGCGAGATCTGGGGCCAACGTCCTGACTTTC. Amino acid sequence: CASSPGIARSGANVLTF.

This clonotype has just a few counts. This may arise from a read error, as a much more abundant clone is one base away. This chain links TRBV20-1 with TRBJ2-1, with 10 nucleotides matching TRBD1. Per germline, CDR1 DFQATT and CDR2 SNEGSKA (reference sequence). The CDR3 has 16 amino acids. J gave up 4 bases and V 0 bases, and 6 bases lay outside the gene matches. The CDR3 region is CSARDRRQGAYNEQFF. The CDR3 bases are TGCAGTGCTAGAGATCGTCGACAGGGGGCATACAATGAGCAGTTCTTC.